Listed below are T cell receptor beta chains from one sample, sequenced in a study of OX40 agonist ivuxolimab in advanced cancers. The repertoire was sequenced with immunoSEQ multiplex PCR; TCRdb's copy has only in-frame clones and lacks some. The repertoire includes approximately 74,000 clones, about 89% of them detected once, and about 0.29% sits in the top ten. The sample in question was CD4+ or CD8+ T cells sorted from blood, obtained in a trial of the OX40 agonist ivuxolimab. These receptors came from an adult with an advanced solid tumor such as melanoma, head and neck, liver or kidney cancer. Both conserved end residues are part of each CDR3. Fields, in order: D gene, clone size, J gene, V gene, CDR3 DNA, CDR3 protein. A D gene is named only where the DNA matches it firmly. Some rows have no size entry. The others give once, few or many, or a class for an expanded clone.

D: TRBD2; size: NA; J: TRBJ2-5; V: TRBV11-2; DNA: TGTGCCAGCAGCCAGGGGGCTAGCGGGAGACCGGAGGAGACCCAGTACTTC; CDR3: CASSQGASGRPEETQYF
D: NA; size: NA; J: TRBJ1-1; V: TRBV6-4; DNA: TGTGCCAGCAGTGACCTCGCCCGGGGCAAAGCTTTCTTT; CDR3: CASSDLARGKAFF
D: NA; size: NA; J: TRBJ2-2; V: TRBV7-3; DNA: TGTGCCAGCAGCCCCGGACACGGAACGAACACCGGGGAGCTGTTTTTT; CDR3: CASSPGHGTNTGELFF
D: NA; size: NA; J: TRBJ2-5; V: TRBV9; DNA: TGTGCCAGCAGCGTAGGGATACAAGAGACCCAGTACTTC; CDR3: CASSVGIQETQYF
D: NA; size: NA; J: TRBJ2-7; V: TRBV2; DNA: TGTGCCAGCAGTGCCCAGGGGTTTTACGAGCAGTACTTC; CDR3: CASSAQGFYEQYF
D: TRBD1; size: NA; J: TRBJ1-1; V: TRBV18; DNA: TGTGCCAGCTCACCGCGATCCCCGGGGACAGCTAAGAACACTGAAGCTTTCTTT; CDR3: CASSPRSPGTAKNTEAFF
D: TRBD1; size: NA; J: TRBJ2-7; V: TRBV11-2; DNA: TGTGCCAGCAGCCCGGACAGGCGTTCAGGACAGTACTTC; CDR3: CASSPDRRSGQYF
D: NA; size: NA; J: TRBJ1-2; V: TRBV19; DNA: TGTGCCAGTACCTCATCCACGGTGGGTGGCTACACCTTC; CDR3: CASTSSTVGGYTF
D: NA; size: NA; J: TRBJ1-5; V: TRBV7-2; DNA: TGTGCCAGCAGCCCACAAACGGGGGTAGGTCAGCCCCAGCATTTT; CDR3: CASSPQTGVGQPQHF
D: TRBD1; size: NA; J: TRBJ1-2; V: TRBV27; DNA: TGTGCCAGCACCTCCCCGGGACAGGGCCGCGGCTACACCTTC; CDR3: CASTSPGQGRGYTF
D: TRBD2; size: NA; J: TRBJ2-7; V: TRBV14; DNA: TGTGCCAGCAGCCCCCCGGACGAGCGGGAGAAAGGGTACGAGCAGTACTTC; CDR3: CASSPPDEREKGYEQYF
D: NA; size: NA; J: TRBJ2-7; V: TRBV18; DNA: TGTGCCAGCTCACTGCAGGAATTTACCTACGAGCAGTACTTC; CDR3: CASSLQEFTYEQYF
D: TRBD1; size: NA; J: TRBJ1-1; V: TRBV5-1; DNA: TGCGCCAGCAGCTTGGCCAGCGTCAGGGGGCAGCTTACTGAAGCTTTCTTT; CDR3: CASSLASVRGQLTEAFF
D: NA; size: NA; J: TRBJ1-1; V: TRBV5-8; DNA: TGTGCCAGCAGCCCAGGCGGTATGAACACTGAAGCTTTCTTT; CDR3: CASSPGGMNTEAFF
D: TRBD2; size: NA; J: TRBJ2-1; V: TRBV19; DNA: TGTGCCAGTATTCCCGGGACTAGCGGGAGGGGGTACAATGAGCAGTTCTTC; CDR3: CASIPGTSGRGYNEQFF
D: TRBD1; size: NA; J: TRBJ2-5; V: TRBV5-1; DNA: TGCGCCAGCAGCCCAGGGACAGGGGGCGGTGAGACCCAGTACTTC; CDR3: CASSPGTGGGETQYF
D: NA; size: NA; J: TRBJ2-3; V: TRBV30; DNA: TGTGCCTGGAGTCTTTTCACAGATACGCAGTATTTT; CDR3: CAWSLFTDTQYF
D: TRBD1; size: NA; J: TRBJ2-7; V: TRBV19; DNA: TGTGCCAGTAGCACAGGACAGGGAGCCTACGAGCAGTACTTC; CDR3: CASSTGQGAYEQYF
D: TRBD1; size: NA; J: TRBJ1-2; V: TRBV19; DNA: TGTGCCAGTACCTCAGGGGGCCTTCCCTATGGCTACACCTTC; CDR3: CASTSGGLPYGYTF
D: NA; size: NA; J: TRBJ2-4; V: TRBV7-3; DNA: TGTGCCAGCAGCTTAACGTGGGCGGGTATTCAGTACTTC; CDR3: CASSLTWAGIQYF
D: NA; size: NA; J: TRBJ2-3; V: TRBV7-8; DNA: TGTGCCAGCAGCAAACCCAGGGTTCCAGATACGCAGTATTTT; CDR3: CASSKPRVPDTQYF
D: NA; size: NA; J: TRBJ2-7; V: TRBV19; DNA: TGTGCCAGTAGTATGGGATCCGGGAAATTCTACGAGCAGTACTTC; CDR3: CASSMGSGKFYEQYF
D: TRBD2; size: NA; J: TRBJ2-5; V: TRBV6-1; DNA: TGTGCCAGCAGTGAGGGGCTAGCGGGAGGGGAGACCCAGTACTTC; CDR3: CASSEGLAGGETQYF
D: TRBD2; size: NA; J: TRBJ2-1; V: TRBV19; DNA: TGTGCCAGTACCTCTAGCGGGAGGTTCTATGAGCAGTTCTTC; CDR3: CASTSSGRFYEQFF
D: TRBD2; size: NA; J: TRBJ2-1; V: TRBV29-1; DNA: TGCAGCGGCATAGGACTAGCGGTGTACAATGAGCAGTTCTTC; CDR3: CSGIGLAVYNEQFF
D: TRBD1; size: NA; J: TRBJ1-1; V: TRBV25-1; DNA: TGTGCCAGCAGTAGGAACAGGGGACTCGCTTTCTTT; CDR3: CASSRNRGLAFF
D: NA; size: NA; J: TRBJ2-3; V: TRBV7-3; DNA: TGTGCCAGCAGCTTATTACCTCGGGCTAGCGGCACAGATACGCAGTATTTT; CDR3: CASSLLPRASGTDTQYF
D: NA; size: NA; J: TRBJ2-7; V: TRBV5-1; DNA: TGCGCCAGCAGCATCCGGGACATCAGCGAGCAGTACTTC; CDR3: CASSIRDISEQYF
D: TRBD2; size: once; J: TRBJ2-1; V: TRBV11-1; DNA: TGTGCCAGCACAGAGACTAGCGGTTACAATGAGCAGTTCTTC; CDR3: CASTETSGYNEQFF
D: NA; size: NA; J: TRBJ1-2; V: TRBV4-2; DNA: TGTGCCAGCAGCCCAAAGACAGATTTCAGCGATGGCTACACCTTC; CDR3: CASSPKTDFSDGYTF
D: NA; size: NA; J: TRBJ2-7; V: TRBV28; DNA: TGTGCCAGCAGTTCTAGCGCCTACGAGCAGTACTTC; CDR3: CASSSSAYEQYF
D: NA; size: NA; J: TRBJ1-1; V: TRBV5-1; DNA: TGCGCCAGCAGCCCCAGGACAGACCTGACCACTGAAGCTTTCTTT; CDR3: CASSPRTDLTTEAFF
D: TRBD1; size: NA; J: TRBJ2-2; V: TRBV19; DNA: TGTGCCAGTAGACCCGGGACAGCGACCGGGGAGCTGTTTTTT; CDR3: CASRPGTATGELFF
D: TRBD2; size: NA; J: TRBJ2-7; V: TRBV10-3; DNA: TGTGCCATCAGTGAGTTAACTAGCGGGAGGTACGAGCAGTACTTC; CDR3: CAISELTSGRYEQYF
D: TRBD2; size: few; J: TRBJ2-3; V: TRBV9; DNA: TGTGCCAGCAGCGCCCATCCTACTAGCGGGACTAGCACAGATACGCAGTATTTT; CDR3: CASSAHPTSGTSTDTQYF
D: TRBD2; size: NA; J: TRBJ2-3; V: TRBV7-3; DNA: TGTGCCAGCAGCATAGAACTAGCGGGTATGACAGATACGCAGTATTTT; CDR3: CASSIELAGMTDTQYF
D: TRBD2; size: NA; J: TRBJ2-1; V: TRBV5-1; DNA: TGCGCCAGCAGCTCGGGACTAGCGGGAGGGCTTAGAACGCAGTTCTTC; CDR3: CASSSGLAGGLRTQFF
D: TRBD2; size: NA; J: TRBJ2-3; V: TRBV14; DNA: TGTGCCAGCGGGGGGGGGTCTCCAGCAGGCACAGATACGCAGTATTTT; CDR3: CASGGGSPAGTDTQYF
D: NA; size: NA; J: TRBJ2-3; V: TRBV20-1; DNA: TGCAGTGCAGCCCCGGCAGATACGCAGTATTTT; CDR3: CSAAPADTQYF
D: NA; size: NA; J: TRBJ1-1; V: TRBV11-2; DNA: TGTGCCAGCAGCTTATCAGAAGGAAGAAACACTGAAGCTTTCTTT; CDR3: CASSLSEGRNTEAFF
D: TRBD2; size: once; J: TRBJ2-5; V: TRBV6-1; DNA: TGTGCCAGCAGTGTCACAGCGGGAGTAGAAGAGACCCAGTACTTC; CDR3: CASSVTAGVEETQYF
D: NA; size: NA; J: TRBJ1-6; V: TRBV9; DNA: TGTGCCAGCAGCGTAGCTCGGGGGGGCAATTCACCCCTCCACTTT; CDR3: CASSVARGGNSPLHF
D: NA; size: NA; J: TRBJ2-3; V: TRBV30; DNA: TGTGCCTGGAGCGGCAGTTCTAGCACAGATACGCAGTATTTT; CDR3: CAWSGSSSTDTQYF
D: NA; size: NA; J: TRBJ2-7; V: TRBV11-2; DNA: TGTGCCAGCAGCTTAGTGTTTCGGGGATACGAGCAGTACTTC; CDR3: CASSLVFRGYEQYF
D: TRBD1; size: NA; J: TRBJ1-2; V: TRBV30; DNA: TGTGCCTGGAGTGTACTAGGGACAGGGGGAAGTATTAACTATGGCTACACCTTC; CDR3: CAWSVLGTGGSINYGYTF
D: TRBD1; size: NA; J: TRBJ2-7; V: TRBV5-1; DNA: TGCGCCAGCAGCGGAGGGACAGGGCCAACCTACGAGCAGTACTTC; CDR3: CASSGGTGPTYEQYF
D: TRBD2; size: few; J: TRBJ2-2; V: TRBV4-1; DNA: TGCGCCAGCAAACTAGCGGGAGGGCCCGGGGAGCTGTTTTTT; CDR3: CASKLAGGPGELFF
D: TRBD1; size: NA; J: TRBJ1-2; V: TRBV27; DNA: TGTGCCAGCAGTCCTGGGACAGGGTTTGGTAATGGCTACACCTTC; CDR3: CASSPGTGFGNGYTF